A selection of T cell receptor beta chains follows, all from one sample in a study of T-cell reconstitution after alpha-beta-depleted transplantation in children. TCRdb recomputed calls from the PCR reads with MiXCR, one row per CDR3 protein. The sample has around 680,000 distinct CDR3 sequences; about 15% are singletons. Sample: PBMCs from the stem cell graft donor, taken from the stem cell graft. The receptor set was obtained from a human donor who donated a stem cell graft to a child with acute myeloid leukemia. Each CDR3 is given with its conserved first and last residue. A D gene is named only where the DNA matches it firmly. Clone size is not always given. Where it is, it says once, few, many or a class for expanded clones.

TRBD2 | TRBJ2-1 | - | TRBV24-1 | TGTGCCACCAGTGATTCACCGGGACTAGCCGCCTACAATGAGCAGTTCTTC | CATSDSPGLAAYNEQFF
TRBD1 | TRBJ1-5 | - | TRBV10-2 | TGCGCCAGCAGTGGCCGACAGGGAGTCGGCAGCAATCAGCCCCAGCATTTT | CASSGRQGVGSNQPQHF
TRBD1 | TRBJ2-5 | few | TRBV20-1 | TGCAGTGCCCGCCCTGCTACGACAGGGTCAAAAGAGACCCAGTACTTC | CSARPATTGSKETQYF
TRBD2 | TRBJ2-4 | few | TRBV5-5 | TGTGCCAGCAGCTTGGGTGTTACTAGCGGGGTCAAAAACATTCAGTACTTC | CASSLGVTSGVKNIQYF
TRBD1 | TRBJ2-4 | once | TRBV27 | TGTGCCAGCAGTTTATCTGGGACAGGCCCCACCAAAAACATTCAGTACTTC | CASSLSGTGPTKNIQYF
TRBD1 | TRBJ1-1 | few | TRBV6-2/TRBV6-3 | TGTGCCAGCAGTGTCCGGGACAGGGACGCTTTCTTT | CASSVRDRDAFF
- | TRBJ2-5 | many | TRBV7-2 | TGTGCCAGCAGCTCCCAAAGGGGGGCAGGGGAGACCCAGTACTTC | CASSSQRGAGETQYF
- | TRBJ2-4 | - | TRBV15 | TGTGCCACCAGCCGCCGGGAGTTGCAAAACATTCAGTACTTC | CATSRRELQNIQYF
- | TRBJ2-5 | few | TRBV20-1 | TGCAGTGCTAGCCGAGGGGGAGAACAAGAGACCCAGTACTTC | CSASRGGEQETQYF
- | TRBJ2-2 | few | TRBV20-1 | TGCAGTGCTAGAGAGGCCGGGGCCAGCAACACCGGGGAGCTGTTTTTT | CSAREAGASNTGELFF
- | TRBJ2-4 | - | TRBV5-6 | TGTGCCAGCAGCTTTACACGACAGGACATTCAGTACTTC | CASSFTRQDIQYF
- | TRBJ1-2 | few | TRBV5-6 | TGTGCCAGCAGTCAAGGCCCAGGACTTAACTATGGCTACACCTTC | CASSQGPGLNYGYTF
- | TRBJ1-1 | many | TRBV5-1 | TGCGCCAGCAGCTTGACGGTTGTCAGGGAGAACACTGAAGCTTTCTTT | CASSLTVVRENTEAFF
TRBD1 | TRBJ2-2 | - | TRBV9 | TGTGCCAGCAATCGACAGGGTATTCTGACCGGGGAGCTGTTTTTT | CASNRQGILTGELFF
TRBD2 | TRBJ2-1 | - | TRBV24-1 | TGTGCCACCAGTGATGGACCCGGGACTAGCGGGGGAATTTCCTACAATGAGCAGTTCTTC | CATSDGPGTSGGISYNEQFF
TRBD1 | TRBJ2-1 | few | TRBV5-1 | TGCGCCAGCAGGGCACAGGGGCGAGGCAATGAGCAGTTCTTC | CASRAQGRGNEQFF
- | TRBJ1-1 | few | TRBV7-9 | TGTGCCAGCAGCTCCGGACAGTACGGGTACACTGAAGCTTTCTTT | CASSSGQYGYTEAFF
- | TRBJ2-2 | few | TRBV7-2 | TGTGCCAGCAGCTTATTTCGGTCCGGGGAGCTGTTTTTT | CASSLFRSGELFF
- | TRBJ2-1 | many | TRBV6-5 | TGTGCCAGCAGTTACGATGCTGGATCCTACAATGAGCAGTTCTTC | CASSYDAGSYNEQFF
TRBD1 | TRBJ1-6 | few | TRBV20-1 | TGCAGTGCTAGAATCACAGGGGGCCGTAATTCACCCCTCCACTTT | CSARITGGRNSPLHF
- | TRBJ2-7 | - | TRBV25-1 | TGTGCCAGCAGTGATGACGATTTCTCCTACGAGCAGTACTTC | CASSDDDFSYEQYF
- | TRBJ1-1 | - | TRBV30 | TGTGCCTGGAGTGTAGGGGCTCGGGACACTGAAGCTTTCTTT | CAWSVGARDTEAFF
TRBD2 | TRBJ2-7 | many | TRBV10-3 | TGTGCCATCAGTGCGGGACTAGCGGGGACAAGCTACGAGCAGTACTTC | CAISAGLAGTSYEQYF
TRBD2 | TRBJ2-7 | many | TRBV20-1 | TGCAGTGCTAGAGATCAAGCGGGGGCCCGCTACGAGCAGTACTTC | CSARDQAGARYEQYF
- | TRBJ2-1 | many | TRBV12-3/TRBV12-4 | TGTGCCAGCAGTGCTCCGGGACATGAGCAGTTCTTC | CASSAPGHEQFF
- | TRBJ2-1 | few | TRBV9 | TGTGCCAGCAGCGAAGGGGGGAAGGTAAACAATGAGCAGTTCTTC | CASSEGGKVNNEQFF
TRBD1 | TRBJ2-2 | many | TRBV20-1 | TGCAGTGCTACCCCACAGACAGGGGTCACCGGGGAGCTGTTTTTT | CSATPQTGVTGELFF
- | TRBJ1-2 | few | TRBV12-3/TRBV12-4 | TGTGCCAGCAGCTCCCGGGCGCGGTATGGCTACACCTTC | CASSSRARYGYTF
- | TRBJ2-3 | - | TRBV10-3 | TGTGCCATCAGTGAGCCCCCCGTGGATACGCAGTATTTT | CAISEPPVDTQYF
TRBD1 | TRBJ2-7 | - | TRBV13 | TGTGCCAGCAGCGCCGACAGGGGAAAGGGCTACGAGCAGTACTTC | CASSADRGKGYEQYF
- | TRBJ2-5 | - | TRBV28 | TGTGCCAGCAGGCACCCGGGAGTCCAAGAGACCCAGTACTTC | CASRHPGVQETQYF
TRBD1 | TRBJ1-1 | few | TRBV4-3 | TGCGCCAGCAGGCATACAGGGGACACTGAAGCTTTCTTT | CASRHTGDTEAFF
- | TRBJ1-5 | few | TRBV4-1 | TGCGCCAGCAGCCAGGCCAGGGACCAGCCCCAGCATTTT | CASSQARDQPQHF
TRBD1 | TRBJ2-5 | many | TRBV7-6 | TGTGCCAGCAGCGGTCAGGGACAGGATCAAGAGACCCAGTACTTC | CASSGQGQDQETQYF
TRBD1 | TRBJ2-6 | - | TRBV24-1 | TGTGCCACCAGTGAGGGGGGACAGGGGGCAGTTCGCGACAACGTCCTGACTTTC | CATSEGGQGAVRDNVLTF
- | TRBJ2-2 | - | TRBV5-1 | TGCGCCAGCAGCTCGGACCGTCCGAACACCGGGGAGCTGTTTTTT | CASSSDRPNTGELFF
- | TRBJ2-1 | - | TRBV5-5 | TGTGCCAGCTTCCTCAGCGGACGATACAATGAGCAGTTCTTC | CASFLSGRYNEQFF
- | TRBJ2-7 | - | TRBV9 | TGTGCCAGCAGCTCTCGCCTTGTCATGGGCGAGCAGTACTTC | CASSSRLVMGEQYF